The 30 T cell receptor beta chains presented below share a single source sample, sequenced in a study of vaccination effects on CD4 cells after COVID-19 (dated by TCRdb to between 2022 and 2023). Their antigens remain unidentified. Receptor amplification or capture employed the immunoSEQ multiplex PCR assay. TCRdb mirrors the immuneACCESS table, restricted to in-frame sequences. Some clones are absent from its copies; in checked studies, under half trace to an unresolved V gene, and the reason for the others is unknown. This sample is represented by 20,000 or so clones; around 76% of them were singletons. In total, the top ten clones hold roughly 15% of the sample. To identify antigen-specific CD4+ T cell clonotypes by their expansion, the ViraFEST assay first stimulated PBMC with viral peptide pools and then applied TCR sequencing. After about 10 days of culture, CD4+ T cells were isolated with the EasySep CD4+ T cell isolation kit. Convalescent patients had PCR-confirmed SARS-CoV-2 infection between March and December 2020, before Alpha, Beta and Delta variants emerged in the United States.

This material consisted of CD4+ T cells from PBMCs cultured with SARS-CoV-2 spike peptides, taken before COVID-19 vaccination. Taken with the paper, the label for cell subset or site translates to: SARS-CoV-2 spike overlapping peptide pool stimulation. The receptors derive from a human donor who had a prior SARS-CoV-2 infection.

V usage is TRBV5-8 and J usage is TRBJ2-3; no clear D. This CDR3 is built from 17 residues. V lost 0 bases and J lost 0, with 14 bases in between. The germline V gene has CDR1 SGHTS and CDR2 YDEGEE. DNA for the CDR3: TGTGCCAGCAGCTTGGCGTTGGGCGAGAGGAGCACAGATACGCAGTATTTT. Translated: CASSLALGERSTDTQYF.

V gene TRBV7-3 combines with J gene TRBJ2-4; D is possibly TRBD2 (6 bases). Germline CDR1 and CDR2: SGHTA and FQGTGA. The V gene lost 0 bases and the J gene lost 2 bases, with 11 bases spanning the gap. This CDR3 has 16 residues. The CDR3 DNA reads TGTGCCAGCAGCTTAACGACCGGGGGATCCAAAAACATTCAGTACTTC. Amino acids: CASSLTTGGSKNIQYF.

Concerning this clone: Mismatch with germline at one junction end may stem from a read error. CDR3 residues: CASIYGEFSGNTIYF. As DNA, the CDR3 is TGTGCCAGCATTTACGGGGAATTCTCTGGAAACACCATATATTTT. The rearrangement uses TRBV6-5 and TRBJ1-3; D gene uncertain. The CDR3 loop spans 15 amino acids. Germline-derived CDR1 and CDR2 are MNHEY and SVGAGI.

This chain links TRBV27 with TRBJ2-7; 11 nucleotides line up with TRBD2. The CDR3 totals 14 residues. The V and J ends lost 4 bases and 7 bases, in that order; junction bases with no gene match: 6. The germline CDR1 and CDR2 sequences are MNHEY and SMNVEV (reference sequence). Here the CDR3 reads CASSSASGRLEQYF. CDR3 in DNA: TGTGCCAGCAGTTCTGCTAGCGGGAGGTTGGAGCAGTACTTC.

V gene TRBV29-1 combines with J gene TRBJ2-4; D is perhaps TRBD1 (6 bases). There are 12 residues in the CDR3. The V end lost 7 bases, the J end lost 5 bases, and 12 bases lay between the germline ends. Per the germline V gene, CDR1 is SQVTM and CDR2 is ANQGSEA. CDR3 sequence reads: CSGGHTENIQYF. CDR3 nucleotides: TGCAGCGGGGGACATACAGAAAACATTCAGTACTTC.

The chain combines TRBV5-1 with TRBJ2-3, with D perhaps matching TRBD1 (6 bases). V was shortened by 0 bases and J by 6 bases, with 17 bases between the two germline ends. Per the germline V gene, CDR1 is SGHRS and CDR2 is YFSETQ. The CDR3 loop spans 16 amino acids. The DNA of the CDR3 is TGCGCCAGCAGCTTGGGCGAACAGGGATTTTGGGATACGCAGTATTTT. Protein sequence: CASSLGEQGFWDTQYF.

The chain joins TRBV7-9 to TRBJ1-5; D call uncertain. Germline lookup yields CDR1 SEHNR and CDR2 FQNEAQ (reference sequence). The CDR3 totals 12 residues. V lost 1 base and J lost 6, with 4 bases in between. For the CDR3, the DNA is TGTGCCAGCAGCTTAGGAGGTCAGCCCCAGCATTTT. This translates into CASSLGGQPQHF.

The chain is built from TRBV6-5 and TRBJ2-5; no clear D. CDR1 is MNHEY, CDR2 SVGAGI, per germline. There are 14 residues in the CDR3. V dropped 2 bases and J dropped 4 bases, with 11 bases sitting between them. The CDR3 DNA follows: TGTGCCAGCAGTTACGGTCGTGGCGGAGAGACCCAGTACTTC. This encodes CASSYGRGGETQYF.

J is TRBJ2-1 and V is TRBV7-8; 11 bases fit TRBD2. Per the germline V gene, CDR1 is SGHVS and CDR2 is FQNEAQ. V lost 4 bases to trimming and J lost 9 bases; unmatched junction nucleotides: 11. The CDR3 extends over 16 amino acids. The CDR3 DNA reads as TGTGCCAGCAGCTCTAAACTAGCGGGGGCCACAGGTGAGCAGTTCTTC. The encoded protein is CASSSKLAGATGEQFF.

For the CDR3, the DNA is TGTGCCAGCAGCTTTACCTCCAGGATGGCCCAGTACTTC. Protein sequence: CASSFTSRMAQYF. The J gene is TRBJ2-5, the V gene TRBV7-2; no reliable D call. V was shortened by 3 bases and J by 9 bases, with 14 bases between the two germline ends. Germline values: CDR1 SGHTA, CDR2 FQGNSA. The CDR3 totals 13 residues.

The chain uses TRBV20-1 and TRBJ2-7; perhaps TRBD2 as D (5 bases). The CDR3 loop spans 11 amino acids. Germline V gene sequence: CDR1 DFQATT, CDR2 SNEGSKA (reference sequence). The V end was cut by 4 bases, the J end by 2 bases, with 6 bases between. The CDR3 sequence is CSAKLAYEQYF. CDR3 nucleotides: TGCAGTGCTAAACTAGCCTACGAGCAGTACTTC.

The J gene is TRBJ2-1, the V gene TRBV7-3, with D uncertain. Looked up from germline, CDR1 is SGHTA and CDR2 is FQGTGA. The V end was cut by 6 bases, the J end by 10 bases, with 19 bases between. CDR3 length: 14 amino acids. CDR3 sequence: CASRLGPQAGEQFF. CDR3 bases: TGTGCCAGCAGGTTAGGACCGCAGGCCGGAGAGCAGTTCTTC.

V usage is TRBV12-5 and J usage is TRBJ1-1; D uncertain. Deletions cut 3 bases from V and 1 base from J, with 6 bases between. This CDR3 spans 13 amino acids. Germline V CDR1 and CDR2: LGHNT, FRNRAP. The CDR3 bases are TGTGCTAGTGGTTTTGAATCGAACACTGAAGCTTTCTTT. This translates into CASGFESNTEAFF. Combining the CDR3 with reference TRBV12-5 and TRBJ1-1 gives the whole variable domain DARVTQTPRHKVTEMGQEVTMRCQPILGHNTVFWYRQTMMQGLELLAYFRNRAPLDDSGMPKDRFSAEMPDATLATLKIQPSEPRDSAVYFCASGFESNTEAFFGQGTRLTVV.

The chain is built from TRBV24-1 and TRBJ2-3; D uncertain. Per the germline V gene, CDR1 is KGHDR and CDR2 is SFDVKD. The CDR3 spans 17 residues. Trimming stripped 2 bases from V and 1 base from J, with 15 bases between. For the CDR3, the DNA is TGTGCCACCAGTGATTCGCAACCAAGGTCGGGCACAGATACGCAGTATTTT. Amino acid sequence: CATSDSQPRSGTDTQYF.

The rearrangement links TRBV3-1 (or the pseudogene TRBV3-2) to TRBJ2-7, with D perhaps assigned TRBD1 or TRBD2 (5 bases each). Trimming pared 4 bases from V and 0 bases from J, leaving 19 bases between. CDR3 size: 17 residues. Germline lookup yields CDR1 LGHDT and CDR2 YNNKEL (reference sequence). The CDR3 DNA reads TGTGCCAGCAGCCCTTTCACCGGGACGGCCCACTCCTACGAGCAGTACTTC. It specifies CASSPFTGTAHSYEQYF.

The gene calls are TRBV5-1 and TRBJ2-7; TRBD2 aligns across 10 bases. Germline V gene data show CDR1 as SGHRS and CDR2 as YFSETQ. The CDR3 spans 15 residues. The J segment lost 7 bases and the V segment lost 4 bases, leaving 11 bases of the junction unmatched. CDR3 sequence: CASSPFLAGAGEQYF. The CDR3 coding sequence is TGCGCCAGCAGCCCCTTCCTAGCGGGGGCGGGGGAGCAGTACTTC.

The rearrangement links TRBV11-2 to TRBJ2-7; D is undetermined. Trimming left V 4 bases short and J 3 bases short, with 4 bases between. Germline-derived CDR1 and CDR2 are SGHAT and FQNNGV. This CDR3 has 11 amino acids. CDR3 residues: CASSSYYEQYF. The CDR3 region has the DNA TGTGCCAGCAGCTCCTACTACGAGCAGTACTTC.

The CDR3 protein is CASTRSGDRGETQYF. In DNA, the CDR3 is TGTGCCAGCACGCGAAGTGGGGACAGGGGTGAGACCCAGTACTTC. J is TRBJ2-5 and V is TRBV6-6, with 10 nucleotides matching TRBD1. Unmatched junction bases numbered 10, after V lost 7 bases and J lost 5 bases. The CDR3 covers 15 residues. Germline V gene lookup returns CDR1 MNHNY and CDR2 SVGAGI (reference sequence).

This clone was recorded once. V usage is TRBV7-9 and J usage is TRBJ2-6; perhaps TRBD2 as D (6 bases). CDR3 size: 18 residues. Germline CDR1 SEHNR, CDR2 FQNEAQ (reference sequence). Deletions cut 0 bases from V and 1 base from J, with 13 bases between. The CDR3 nucleotides are TGTGCCAGCAGCTTAGCGGCCCGGGGGAGGTCTGGGGCCAACGTCCTGACTTTC. Translating gives CASSLAARGRSGANVLTF. The full variable domain, its missing parts supplied by reference TRBV7-9 and TRBJ2-6, is DTGVSQNPRHKITKRGQNVTFRCDPISEHNRLYWYRQTLGQGPEFLTYFQNEAQLEKSRLLSDRFSAERPKGSFSTLEIQRTEQGDSAMYLCASSLAARGRSGANVLTFGAGSRLTVL.

The chain joins TRBV2 to TRBJ1-5, with D unclear. V was cut by 4 bases and J by 5 bases, with 6 bases left in between. The CDR3 spans 12 residues. From germline, CDR1 is SNHLY and CDR2 FYNNEI. The CDR3 nucleotides read TGTGCCAGCAGTGGGGCAGATCAGCCCCAGCATTTT. Its protein product is CASSGADQPQHF.

V gene TRBV7-9 combines with J gene TRBJ2-2; 10 bases map to TRBD2. The CDR3 runs to 15 residues. V shed 6 bases, J shed 5 bases, and the junction held 6 bases outside the gene matches. Germline CDR1 and CDR2: SEHNR and FQNEAQ (reference sequence). DNA for the CDR3: TGTGCCAGCAGTCAAAGACTAGCGGGTACCGGGGAGCTGTTTTTT. Its translation: CASSQRLAGTGELFF.

The CDR3 here is CASSPRRSEYGYTF. In DNA form, the CDR3 reads TGCGCCAGCAGCCCCCGAAGGAGTGAATATGGCTACACCTTC. The rearrangement uses TRBV4-3 and TRBJ1-2; D unresolved. Trimming removed 4 bases from V and 5 bases from J, with 14 bases in between. CDR1 LGHNA and CDR2 YSLEER come from the germline V gene. The CDR3 sequence is 14 residues long.

The chain links TRBV7-2 to TRBJ2-2; D is perhaps TRBD1 (6 bases). With 5 bases removed from V and 2 bases from J, the gap between germline ends came to 15 bases. This CDR3 is 16 amino acids long. CDR1 SGHTA and CDR2 FQGNSA come from the germline V gene. The CDR3 region is CASSIQGPSNTGELFF. CDR3 coding DNA: TGTGCCAGCAGCATTCAGGGGCCTTCCAACACCGGGGAGCTGTTTTTT. The variable domain in full, with the rest retrieved from reference TRBV7-2 and TRBJ2-2, is GAGVSQSPSNKVTEKGKDVELRCDPISGHTALYWYRQSLGQGLEFLIYFQGNSAPDKSGLPSDRFSAERTGGSVSTLTIQRTQQEDSAVYLCASSIQGPSNTGELFFGEGSRLTVL.

The chain employs TRBV7-2 and TRBJ2-1, with TRBD2 matching over 10 bases. J lost 6 bases, V lost 2 bases, and 13 bases had no gene match. CDR1 SGHTA and CDR2 FQGNSA come from the germline V gene. The CDR3 is made up of 18 amino acids. CDR3 region: CASSLSTRLAGAGNEQFF. CDR3 DNA: TGTGCCAGCAGCTTAAGCACGAGGCTAGCGGGAGCGGGCAATGAGCAGTTCTTC.

The V call is TRBV7-6, the J call TRBJ1-4; D is possibly TRBD1 (6 bases). The V gene lost 4 bases and the J gene lost 0 bases, with 15 bases spanning the gap. From germline, CDR1 is SGHVS and CDR2 FNYEAQ. The CDR3 is 17 residues long. CDR3 loop: CASSSKGGDATNEKLFF. As DNA, the CDR3 is TGTGCCAGCAGCTCGAAGGGGGGGGATGCAACTAATGAAAAACTGTTTTTT.

J is TRBJ1-2 and V is TRBV19, with D hard to call. The ends were cut back, 2 bases at V and 2 bases at J, with 6 bases in the middle. This CDR3 is built from 13 residues. CDR1 is LNHDA, CDR2 SQIVND, per germline (reference sequence). The CDR3 DNA reads TGTGCCAGTAGTATACGTGTAAACTATGGCTACACCTTC. Protein sequence: CASSIRVNYGYTF.

This clone was observed a few times. The rearrangement joins TRBV19 to TRBJ1-5; TRBD1 aligns across 7 bases. Trimming at V came to 0 bases and at J to 1 base, leaving 6 bases not matched to a gene. CDR1 is LNHDA, CDR2 SQIVND, per germline (reference sequence). This CDR3 contains 17 residues. The CDR3 nucleotides read TGTGCCAGTAGTATAGATCGACAGGGATTAAGCAATCAGCCCCAGCATTTT. It translates to CASSIDRQGLSNQPQHF.

This clone was counted only a few times. The J gene is TRBJ2-3, the V gene TRBV2, with D maybe TRBD1 (6 bases). The CDR3 length is 14 residues. Looked up from germline, CDR1 is SNHLY and CDR2 is FYNNEI. Trimming removed 7 bases from V and 1 base from J, with 12 bases in between. CDR3 nucleotides: TGTGCCAGCAACAGGGTGAAGGGCACAGATACGCAGTATTTT. Encoded protein: CASNRVKGTDTQYF.

The V gene is TRBV19, the J gene TRBJ1-2, with a weak D call TRBD1 (5 bases). V was trimmed by 6 bases and J by 5 bases, leaving 10 bases between them. The V gene's germline CDR1 is LNHDA and CDR2 SQIVND (reference sequence). CDR3 length: 12 amino acids. CDR3 amino acids: CASSNSGYGYTF. CDR3 bases: TGTGCCAGTAGCAATTCAGGGTATGGCTACACCTTC.

V gene TRBV28 combines with J gene TRBJ1-4, with TRBD1 matching over 10 bases. Germline values: CDR1 MDHEN, CDR2 SYDVKM. After removal of 4 bases from V and 6 bases from J, the junction contained 5 bases not matched to a gene. This CDR3 region has 15 residues. The CDR3 DNA is TGTGCCAGCAGTTATTCCGGGACAGGGGATGAAAAACTGTTTTTT. Its protein is CASSYSGTGDEKLFF. Full variable domain (outside the CDR3, taken from reference TRBV28 and TRBJ1-4): DVKVTQSSRYLVKRTGEKVFLECVQDMDHENMFWYRQDPGLGLRLIYFSYDVKMKEKGDIPEGYSVSREKKERFSLILESASTNQTSMYLCASSYSGTGDEKLFFGSGTQLSVL.